This T cell receptor beta chain derives from a study of T-cell reconstitution after alpha-beta-depleted transplantation in children listed by TCRdb under 2016. Concerning the study at large: Using TCR repertoire profiling, the study quantitatively followed how T-cell immune reconstitution unfolded in children after TCRalphabeta/CD19-depleted allogeneic hematopoietic cell transplantation.

Libraries were built with PCR. The sequencer listed for this sample is Illumina HiSeq 2500. TCR library preparation used molecular barcoding, with unique molecular identifiers applied to normalize quantification of the TCRbeta repertoire. The public reads were run again by TCRdb, first through fastp at Q25 and then through MiXCR, and only productive beta chains were kept. Each entry is one CDR3 protein sequence, shown with its most common DNA and genes. Within this sample are 200,000 to 250,000 distinct CDR3 sequences, with around 9.5% of them counted one time only. 5% to 7% of the sample lies in the top ten. The CDR3 runs 11 amino acids, cysteine and phenylalanine included. Only the CDR3 DNA is retained, 33 bases long and in frame from the first base. The germline V gene encodes CDR1 SQVTM and CDR2 ANQGSEA. V loses 3 bases, J loses 2 bases, and the germline ends lie 4 bases apart. In the case of this clonotype: What this receptor recognizes is not known. Base qualities are not at hand, and no much larger clone is one base apart.

The material was PBMCs from the stem cell graft donor, obtained from the stem cell graft. The receptor was derived from a human donor who donated a stem cell graft to a child with acute lymphoblastic leukemia. The V and J segments used are TRBV29-1 and TRBJ1-2; the D gene assignment is ambiguous. The CDR3 protein: CSVEGNYGYTF. The DNA reads as follows: TGCAGCGTTGAGGGAAACTATGGCTACACCTTC.